The T cell receptor beta chain under discussion was sequenced for a study of tumor-infiltrating lymphocytes in primary liver carcinoma. Starting material of 400 to 600 ng total RNA yielded TCR beta cDNA via a constant-region primer. Three rounds of nested multiplex PCR with slightly modified ARM-PCR produced TCR beta libraries. Each of the first two PCR rounds ran roughly 9 cycles with TRBV1-TRBV30 forward and C-beta reverse primers. MiXCR, run by TCRdb on the multiplex PCR reads, gives a single entry per CDR3 protein. The data hold some 110,000 distinct CDR3 sequences, with around 64% observed a single time. Per germline, CDR1 SQVTM and CDR2 ANQGSEA. Losses at the gene ends were 6 bases for V and 5 bases for J; bases not matched to a gene: 13. This CDR3 is built from 15 residues. Both RNA and DNA were isolated together from about 21-30 mg of bulk tissue that had not been sorted. Sampling of each tumor involved five separate regions.

The sample holds many counts of this clonotype. Specimen: liver tumor tissue from sampling region 3. This sample's subset: tumor region T3, left-lateral pole. V and J are TRBV29-1 and TRBJ1-1; TRBD1 matches at 9 bases. The clonotype was recovered from a woman aged 55 to 70 with primary liver carcinoma and hepatitis B virus infection. In nucleotides, the CDR3 is TGCAGCGTACCCGGTACAGGGGGCATCAGGACTGAAGCTTTCTTT. Its translation is CSVPGTGGIRTEAFF. The full variable domain, with the rest looked up from reference TRBV29-1 and TRBJ1-1, is SAVISQKPSRDICQRGTSLTIQCQVDSQVTMMFWYRQQPGQSLTLIATANQGSEATYESGFVIDKFPISRPNLTFSTLTVSNMSPEDSSIYLCSVPGTGGIRTEAFFGQGTRLTVV.